Shown below are 20 T cell receptor beta chains from a single sample sequenced in a study of blood T cells in healthy people across ages. PCR was performed a second time for about 7 to 12 cycles using a sample-barcoded 5' primer and a J-beta primer mix. TCRdb redid the calling of the 5' RACE reads with MiXCR, one entry per CDR3 protein. The sample yields roughly 1,700,000 distinct CDR3 sequences, 28% seen once. Sequencing used blood. The origin of the receptors is a woman aged 30 to 39 in good health.

In this sample, this clonotype turned up a few times. The chain has TRBV5-6 and TRBJ2-1, with D maybe TRBD2 (5 bases). This CDR3 is built from 14 residues. Germline CDR1 and CDR2: SGHDT and YYEEEE. Trimming took 3 bases from V and 3 from J, leaving 10 bases between them. DNA for the CDR3: TGTGCCAGCAGCTCAAGGAGGCTCTACAATGAGCAGTTCTTC. Its protein product is CASSSRRLYNEQFF.

In this sample, this clonotype turned up many times. V is TRBV12-3 or TRBV12-4 and J is TRBJ1-6, with TRBD1 identical over 8 bases. CDR3 length: 15 residues. Trimming took 6 bases from V and 7 from J; bases not matched to a gene: 8. CDR3 in DNA: TGTGCCAGCAGAGGCTTGACAGGGGTGAATTCACCCCTCCACTTT. Protein product: CASRGLTGVNSPLHF.

This clonotype has at least ten counts. This chain links TRBV7-7 with TRBJ2-5, with 8 bases matching TRBD2. Germline values: CDR1 SSHAT, CDR2 FNYEAQ (reference sequence). The V segment lost 2 bases and the J segment 7 bases; nucleotides outside the gene matches: 12. The CDR3 contains 16 residues. CDR3 in amino acids: CASSLRAGGPERTQYF. DNA for the CDR3: TGTGCCAGCAGCTTAAGGGCGGGGGGCCCGGAAAGGACCCAGTACTTC.

A few counts support this clonotype. The V and J genes are TRBV9 and TRBJ1-2, with 9 bases identical to TRBD1. This CDR3 spans 14 amino acids. The germline gives CDR1 SGDLS, CDR2 YYNGEE. V lost 3 bases and J lost 6; bases outside the gene matches: 6. The CDR3 DNA reads TGTGCCAGCAGCGCGCTAACAGGGGGCGATGGCTACACCTTC. Protein sequence: CASSALTGGDGYTF.

J is TRBJ2-5 and V is TRBV20-1; 10 bases agree with TRBD1. The trim removed 6 bases at V and 5 bases at J, leaving 6 bases unmatched. There are 13 residues in the CDR3. Germline V gives CDR1 DFQATT, CDR2 SNEGSKA (reference sequence). CDR3 sequence reads: CSAGGQGIETQYF. DNA for the CDR3: TGCAGTGCCGGGGGACAGGGGATCGAGACCCAGTACTTC.

This clonotype was observed a few times. This chain links TRBV18 with TRBJ1-6; the D is unclear. From germline, CDR1 is KGHSH and CDR2 LQKENI. CDR3 length: 16 residues. Trimming cost V 3 bases and J 5 bases, with 14 bases left between them. In nucleotides, the CDR3 is TGTGCCAGCTCACCCCTGAGAGGGATCGATAATTCACCCCTCCACTTT. Its translation is CASSPLRGIDNSPLHF.

V gene TRBV7-2 combines with J gene TRBJ1-4, with unresolved D. Trimming removed 1 base from V and 0 bases from J, with 12 bases in between. This CDR3 spans 17 amino acids. CDR1 SGHTA and CDR2 FQGNSA come from the germline V gene. The CDR3 is CASSLGGGPATNEKLFF. The CDR3 nucleotides are TGTGCCAGCAGCTTAGGGGGAGGACCTGCAACTAATGAAAAACTGTTTTTT.

The J gene is TRBJ2-3, the V gene TRBV29-1; tentative D call: TRBD2 (6 bases). This CDR3 is built from 12 residues. Per germline, CDR1 SQVTM and CDR2 ANQGSEA. V was shortened by 4 bases and J by 9 bases, with 14 bases between the two germline ends. The chain's CDR3 is CSVVTGERTQYF. Written as DNA, the CDR3 is TGCAGCGTTGTAACGGGAGAGAGGACGCAGTATTTT.

This chain connects TRBV6-6 to TRBJ2-5; no clear D. Trimming pared 0 bases from V and 2 bases from J, leaving 4 bases between. The germline gives CDR1 MNHNY, CDR2 SVGAGI (reference sequence). This CDR3 contains 13 residues. The CDR3 here is CASSYSNQETQYF. CDR3 nucleotide sequence: TGTGCCAGCAGTTACTCGAATCAAGAGACCCAGTACTTC.

J is TRBJ2-5 and V is TRBV6-2 or TRBV6-3, with 8 bases lining up with TRBD2. V was clipped by 0 bases and J by 3 bases; unmatched bases: 3. Germline CDR1 MNHEY, CDR2 SVGEGT. CDR3 length: 15 residues. The DNA of the CDR3 is TGTGCCAGCAGTTACTCCGTCGGGAGGGAAGAGACCCAGTACTTC. Protein sequence: CASSYSVGREETQYF.

A remark on this clonotype: A read error may be the cause here, since a much bigger clone is one base away. The V and J genes are TRBV20-1 and TRBJ2-7; the match to TRBD1 covers 12 bases. V was clipped by 7 bases and J by 5 bases; unmatched bases: 9. Germline values: CDR1 DFQATT, CDR2 SNEGSKA (reference sequence). The length of the CDR3 is 14 residues. The CDR3 DNA is TGCAGTGTTGAACCGGGACAGGGGGCCCACGAGCAGTACTTC. Translated: CSVEPGQGAHEQYF.

This clonotype was observed a few times. Here the CDR3 reads CASSRTSSSGELFF. CDR3 DNA sequence: TGTGCCAGCAGCCGTACTAGCAGTTCCGGGGAGCTGTTTTTT. The V call is TRBV7-7, the J call TRBJ2-2, with D perhaps matching TRBD2 (6 bases). The CDR3 consists of 14 residues. V lost 5 bases and J lost 6, with 13 bases in between. Germline V gene sequence: CDR1 SSHAT, CDR2 FNYEAQ (reference sequence). The full variable domain, rest sourced from reference TRBV7-7 and TRBJ2-2, is GAGVSQSPRYKVTKRGQDVTLRCDPISSHATLYWYQQALGQGPEFLTYFNYEAQPDKSGLPSDRFSAERPEGSISTLTIQRTEQRDSAMYRCASSRTSSSGELFFGEGSRLTVL.

This clonotype was detected once. This sequence joins TRBV30 and TRBJ1-5, with 7 bases aligning to TRBD1. The junction had 8 bases not matched to a gene; V was cut back by 0 bases and J by 6 bases. Germline assignment: CDR1 GTSNPN and CDR2 SVGIG (reference sequence). The CDR3 sequence is 15 residues long. CDR3 nucleotides: TGTGCCTGGAGTGTTGAAACAGGGGTCGGTCAGCCCCAGCATTTT. Its translation: CAWSVETGVGQPQHF.

Details on this clonotype: Because it lacks the conserved phenylalanine or tryptophan at the end, this CDR3 is likely a read error. The J gene is TRBJ1-2, the V gene TRBV12-3 or TRBV12-4; the match to TRBD1 covers 8 bases. The CDR3 runs 14 residues. V shed 0 bases and J 8 bases; nucleotides not matched to a gene: 5. The CDR3 here is CASSLAQGARGYTV. CDR3 in DNA: TGTGCCAGCAGTTTAGCCCAGGGGGCAAGGGGCTACACCGTC.

This chain uses TRBV3-1 with TRBJ2-1, with 8 bases identical to TRBD2. The V gene end was trimmed by 4 bases and the J gene end by 15 bases; junction bases not matched to a gene: 14. The CDR3 is 14 residues long. Germline V gives CDR1 LGHDT, CDR2 YNNKEL (reference sequence). CDR3 residues: CASSLHREGSGLFF. CDR3 bases: TGTGCCAGCAGCCTCCATCGGGAGGGCAGCGGCCTGTTCTTC.

The genes are TRBV20-1 and TRBJ2-3; 11 nucleotides align to TRBD2. This CDR3 contains 15 residues. The germline V gene encodes CDR1 DFQATT and CDR2 SNEGSKA (reference sequence). The trim removed 6 bases at V and 4 bases at J, leaving 9 bases unmatched. CDR3 sequence: CSAVILAGAADTQYF. The DNA of the CDR3 is TGCAGTGCCGTCATACTAGCGGGAGCGGCAGATACGCAGTATTTT.

The J gene is TRBJ1-5, the V gene TRBV5-1; 10 bases fit TRBD1. Per the germline V gene, CDR1 is SGHRS and CDR2 is YFSETQ. This CDR3 spans 15 amino acids. V gave up 4 bases and J gave up 3 bases; unmatched junction bases: 4. The DNA for the CDR3 is TGCGCCAGCAGCATCGGGACAGGGGCCAATCAGCCCCAGCATTTT. Its translation: CASSIGTGANQPQHF.

This chain uses TRBV5-1 with TRBJ2-1; 13 bases map to TRBD2. This CDR3 is built from 14 residues. The J segment lost 7 bases and the V segment lost 9 bases, leaving 7 bases of the junction unmatched. Germline V lookup: CDR1 SGHRS, CDR2 YFSETQ. The CDR3 loop is CATRTSGGRNEQFF. DNA of the CDR3: TGCGCCACCCGGACTAGCGGGGGCCGAAATGAGCAGTTCTTC. Variable domain in full (rest from reference TRBV5-1 and TRBJ2-1): KAGVTQTPRYLIKTRGQQVTLSCSPISGHRSVSWYQQTPGQGLQFLFEYFSETQRNKGNFPGRFSGRQFSNSRSEMNVSTLELGDSALYLCATRTSGGRNEQFFGPGTRLTVL.

In this sample, this clonotype turned up a few times. This rearrangement joins TRBV7-2 to TRBJ2-7; D uncertain. Germline CDR1 SGHTA, CDR2 FQGNSA. V gave up 3 bases and J gave up 3 bases, with 6 bases separating them. The CDR3 runs 12 residues. The CDR3 loop reads CASSFQVYEQYF. CDR3 DNA: TGTGCCAGCAGCTTCCAAGTCTACGAGCAGTACTTC.

Ten or more counts support this clonotype. The chain employs TRBV7-2 and TRBJ2-5, with 8 bases aligning to TRBD2. The ends lost 2 bases at V and 5 bases at J; junction bases unmatched: 10. The CDR3 is 16 amino acids. Looked up from germline, CDR1 is SGHTA and CDR2 is FQGNSA. The CDR3 sequence is CASSLPGGALRETQYF. The CDR3 DNA sequence: TGTGCCAGCAGCTTACCCGGGGGGGCGCTTCGGGAGACCCAGTACTTC.